The 20 T cell receptor beta chains below were found in one sample sequenced in a study of CD4 T cells in relation to SARS-CoV-2 and coronaviruses. Assay: immunoSEQ multiplex PCR; the TCRdb copy retains only in-frame clones and omits some. The sample lists about 38,000 clones; 82% were seen once. These TCRs' antigens remain unknown. Sequenced input: naive CD4+ T cells from PBMCs, cultured in vitro. The subset denotes: naive CD4+ T cells isolated by negative enrichment. All receptors come from an adult with COVID-19.

This sequence joins TRBV30 and TRBJ2-5; D is undetermined. V was cut by 1 base and J by 1 base, with 13 bases left in between. CDR1 is GTSNPN and CDR2 is SVGIG in the germline V gene (reference sequence). The CDR3 runs 15 residues. The CDR3 DNA reads TGTGCCTGGAGTGCTTTGGACCGAATCCAAGAGACCCAGTACTTC. Translation gives CAWSALDRIQETQYF.

This clone appeared a few times. The J gene is TRBJ1-6, the V gene TRBV7-6; weak D call: TRBD1 (6 bases). V lost 0 bases to trimming and J lost 6 bases, with 9 bases between them. The CDR3 is 15 amino acids. In germline, CDR1 is SGHVS, CDR2 FNYEAQ. The CDR3 nucleotides read TGTGCCAGCAGCTTAGCCGGACAGAGTAATTCACCCCTCCACTTT. Translation gives CASSLAGQSNSPLHF.

The chain carries TRBV4-1 and TRBJ1-4; D remains unclear. The germline CDR1 and CDR2 sequences are MGHRA and YSYEKL. V lost 2 bases and J lost 8, with 6 bases in between. The CDR3 length is 12 residues. Here the CDR3 DNA reads TGCGCCAGCAGCCAAATCTGGGAAAAACTGTTTTTT. Its translation: CASSQIWEKLFF.

The gene calls are TRBV5-1 and TRBJ2-7, with TRBD2 matching over 12 bases. CDR1 and CDR2 from the germline V gene are SGHRS and YFSETQ. CDR3 size: 16 residues. With 4 bases clipped from V and 6 bases from J, the junction kept 11 bases outside the gene matches. The CDR3 coding sequence is TGCGCCAGCAGCGACGCTAGCGGGAGGGCTCGCAGCGAGCAGTACTTC. Translating gives CASSDASGRARSEQYF.

V usage is TRBV6-6 and J usage is TRBJ2-2; TRBD1 matches 8 bases. CDR1 and CDR2 from the germline V gene are MNHNY and SVGAGI (reference sequence). V gave up 4 bases and J gave up 5 bases; unmatched junction bases: 3. CDR3 length equals 14 residues. For the CDR3, the DNA is TGTGCCAGCAGTTCGCGACAGGGGACCGGGGAGCTGTTTTTT. It codes for CASSSRQGTGELFF.

The chain joins TRBV19 to TRBJ2-1; 9 bases line up with TRBD2. The V and J ends lost 4 bases and 0 bases, in that order; junction bases with no gene match: 16. CDR3 length: 20 residues. Germline CDR1 and CDR2: LNHDA and SQIVND (reference sequence). The CDR3 reads CASSTPPRDSGSSSYNEQFF. In nucleotides, the CDR3 is TGTGCCAGTAGTACACCCCCCCGGGATAGCGGGAGTAGCTCCTACAATGAGCAGTTCTTC.

The CDR3 DNA follows: TGTGCCAGCAGTGACTGGACAGGGGGCGAGGAGACCCAGTACTTC. Its protein product is CASSDWTGGEETQYF. The J gene is TRBJ2-5, the V gene TRBV25-1, with 11 nucleotides matching TRBD1. CDR1 and CDR2 (germline): MGHDK, SYGVNS. The CDR3 contains 15 residues. V was clipped by 3 bases and J by 5 bases; unmatched bases: 5.

This clone was observed a single time. The chain uses TRBV30 and TRBJ2-7; possible D gene TRBD2, 5 bases. Germline V lookup: CDR1 GTSNPN, CDR2 SVGIG (reference sequence). V lost 0 bases and J lost 6, with 12 bases in between. The CDR3 extends over 13 amino acids. CDR3 DNA sequence: TGTGCCTGGAGTGTCGGGATCCTGCGCGAGCAGTACTTC. Its protein product is CAWSVGILREQYF.

The chain joins TRBV28 to TRBJ2-1; 8 nucleotides match TRBD2. Per the germline V gene, CDR1 is MDHEN and CDR2 is SYDVKM. V gave up 6 bases and J gave up 9 bases; unmatched junction bases: 13. The CDR3 consists of 15 residues. The CDR3 DNA reads TGTGCCAGCAGCCCCCGCTGGGCGGGAGGTGGTGAGCAGTTCTTC. Its protein is CASSPRWAGGGEQFF.

This chain uses TRBV29-1 with TRBJ2-1; 12 nucleotides align to TRBD2. The CDR3 is made up of 13 amino acids. Germline V gene lookup returns CDR1 SQVTM and CDR2 ANQGSEA. The V segment lost 4 bases and the J segment 7 bases; nucleotides outside the gene matches: 2. The CDR3 sequence is CSVGLAGENEQFF. The CDR3 region has the DNA TGCAGCGTTGGACTAGCGGGAGAGAATGAGCAGTTCTTC.

The J gene is TRBJ2-3, the V gene TRBV6-2 or TRBV6-3; 9 positions match TRBD2. Germline-derived CDR1 and CDR2 are MNHEY and SVGEGT. V gave up 5 bases and J gave up 1 base; unmatched junction bases: 1. The length of the CDR3 is 14 residues. The CDR3, as DNA: TGTGCCAGCAGTCGGACTAGCGGCACAGATACGCAGTATTTT. It yields the protein CASSRTSGTDTQYF.

The chain recombines TRBV7-8 with TRBJ2-5; D remains unclear. In germline, CDR1 is SGHVS, CDR2 FQNEAQ. This CDR3 has 13 residues. Trimming removed 2 bases at V and 3 bases at J, with 7 bases between. The CDR3 region has the DNA TGTGCCAGCAGCTTATCCCACGAAGAGACCCAGTACTTC. It yields the protein CASSLSHEETQYF.

The rearrangement links TRBV27 to TRBJ2-2, with D uncertain. CDR1 and CDR2 (germline): MNHEY, SMNVEV (reference sequence). The CDR3 consists of 13 residues. The germline V and J ends were trimmed by 2 bases and 6 bases, with 7 bases remaining between them. CDR3 sequence: CASSLPEPGELFF. DNA of the CDR3: TGTGCCAGCAGTTTACCCGAACCCGGGGAGCTGTTTTTT.

This clone was seen once. The J gene is TRBJ2-3, the V gene TRBV5-5; D perhaps matches TRBD1 (6 bases). Germline assignment: CDR1 SGHKS and CDR2 YYEKEE (reference sequence). Between the trimmed V and J ends, which lost 2 bases and 1 base, there was a span of 14 bases. CDR3 size: 16 residues. CDR3 protein: CASSFRAGEGTDTQYF. The CDR3 nucleotides are TGTGCCAGCAGCTTCCGTGCAGGGGAAGGCACAGATACGCAGTATTTT.

In DNA, the CDR3 is TGTGCCAGCAGCGTAGGAGGGACAGGGGGAGATTACTACGAGCAGTACTTC. Amino acid sequence: CASSVGGTGGDYYEQYF. The gene calls are TRBV9 and TRBJ2-7; TRBD1 matches at 11 bases. CDR3 length equals 17 residues. V shed 0 bases, J shed 3 bases, and the junction held 8 bases outside the gene matches. Germline CDR1 is SGDLS and CDR2 is YYNGEE.

CDR3 bases: TGTGCCAGCATGGGACAACCGAACACTGAAGCTTTCTTT. The encoded protein is CASMGQPNTEAFF. The J gene is TRBJ1-1, the V gene TRBV2; TRBD1 might be the D (6 bases). Trimming shortened V by 7 bases and J by 1 base, and 10 bases separated the two germline ends. Germline assignment: CDR1 SNHLY and CDR2 FYNNEI. The CDR3 runs 13 residues.

This sequence joins TRBV14 and TRBJ2-2; D is tentatively TRBD1 or TRBD2 (6 bases each). The CDR3 runs 15 residues. Trimming left V 0 bases short and J 8 bases short, with 13 bases between. CDR1 SGHDN and CDR2 FVKESK come from the germline V gene. The CDR3 loop reads CASSQEIGGRGELFF. The CDR3 bases are TGTGCCAGCAGCCAAGAGATCGGGGGCCGAGGGGAGCTGTTTTTT.

The chain joins TRBV18 to TRBJ2-1; D gene ambiguous. Germline assignment: CDR1 KGHSH and CDR2 LQKENI. This CDR3 is 14 amino acids long. Trimming pared 1 base from V and 7 bases from J, leaving 11 bases between. CDR3: CASSPRREINEQFF. CDR3 sequence (DNA): TGTGCCAGCTCACCACGACGTGAGATAAATGAGCAGTTCTTC.

The V and J genes are TRBV27 and TRBJ2-1, with 9 bases identical to TRBD2. V shed 8 bases, J shed 5 bases, and the junction held 19 bases outside the gene matches. The CDR3 is made up of 18 amino acids. Germline V gives CDR1 MNHEY, CDR2 SMNVEV (reference sequence). In DNA form, the CDR3 reads TGTGCCAGCGCTATTAGAATCCTAATAGCGGGAGAGAACAATGAGCAGTTCTTC. Amino acids: CASAIRILIAGENNEQFF.

The gene calls are TRBV7-8 and TRBJ2-1; 9 bases map to TRBD2. Trimming removed 0 bases from V and 8 bases from J; junction bases left unmatched: 8. The germline V gene has CDR1 SGHVS and CDR2 FQNEAQ. This CDR3 is built from 16 residues. CDR3 loop: CASSLARGRARDEQFF. CDR3 bases: TGTGCCAGCAGCTTAGCTCGCGGGAGGGCCAGGGATGAGCAGTTCTTC. The full variable domain, its missing parts supplied by reference TRBV7-8 and TRBJ2-1, is GAGVSQSPRYKVAKRGQDVALRCDPISGHVSLFWYQQALGQGPEFLTYFQNEAQLDKSGLPSDRFFAERPEGSVSTLKIQRTQQEDSAVYLCASSLARGRARDEQFFGPGTRLTVL.